This T cell receptor (beta chain) was captured in a study of vaccination and CD4 T cells after COVID-19. Across the whole study: Convalescent cases consisted of six males and four females, of whom two were Hispanic. As a positive control, some control cultures were given a CEFX pool, while others were given an HIV-1 Nef pool or no peptide.

Comment on this clonotype: Its cognate antigen is unknown.

With the Oncomine TCR Beta short-read assay, DNA from cultured CD4+ T cells was sequenced. TCRdb called the PCR reads again in MiXCR, with one record for every CDR3 protein. Counted here are 20,000 or so distinct CDR3 sequences, around 38% occurring once; the ten biggest clones make up around a sixth. Specified treatment: roughly 10-day PBMC culture with coronavirus spike peptide pools or control peptides (ViraFEST assay). TCR sequencing followed the expansion of antigen-specific T cells with peptide pools in ViraFEST. Once cultured around 10 days, CD4+ T cells underwent isolation by negative selection. The specimen was CD4+ T cells from blood, cultured in vitro, collected before SARS-CoV-2 vaccination. The sequence came from a human donor who received a COVID-19 vaccine.

The CDR3: CSARSGGRETQYF. The DNA of the CDR3 is TGCAGTGCTAGAAGCGGGGGGAGAGAGACCCAGTACTTC. The chain couples TRBV20-1 to TRBJ2-5; 9 bases fit TRBD2. Germline CDR1 is DFQATT and CDR2 is SNEGSKA (reference sequence). The V gene end was trimmed by 2 bases and the J gene end by 4 bases; junction bases not matched to a gene: 2. This CDR3 has 13 residues.